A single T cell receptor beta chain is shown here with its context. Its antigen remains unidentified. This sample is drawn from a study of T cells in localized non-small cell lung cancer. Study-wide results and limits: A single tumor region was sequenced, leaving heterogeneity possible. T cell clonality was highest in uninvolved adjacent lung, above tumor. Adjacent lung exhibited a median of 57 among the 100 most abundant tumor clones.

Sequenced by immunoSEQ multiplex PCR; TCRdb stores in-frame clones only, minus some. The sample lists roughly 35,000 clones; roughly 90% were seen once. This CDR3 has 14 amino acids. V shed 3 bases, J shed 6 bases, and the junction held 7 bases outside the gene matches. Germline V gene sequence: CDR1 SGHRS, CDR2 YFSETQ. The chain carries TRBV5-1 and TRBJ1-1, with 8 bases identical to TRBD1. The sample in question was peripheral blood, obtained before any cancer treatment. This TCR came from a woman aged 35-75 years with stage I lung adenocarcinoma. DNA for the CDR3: TGCGCCAGCAGCTGGACCGGGACAGGCTCTGAAGCTTTCTTT. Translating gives CASSWTGTGSEAFF. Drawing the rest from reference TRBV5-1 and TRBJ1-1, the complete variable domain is KAGVTQTPRYLIKTRGQQVTLSCSPISGHRSVSWYQQTPGQGLQFLFEYFSETQRNKGNFPGRFSGRQFSNSRSEMNVSTLELGDSALYLCASSWTGTGSEAFFGQGTRLTVV.